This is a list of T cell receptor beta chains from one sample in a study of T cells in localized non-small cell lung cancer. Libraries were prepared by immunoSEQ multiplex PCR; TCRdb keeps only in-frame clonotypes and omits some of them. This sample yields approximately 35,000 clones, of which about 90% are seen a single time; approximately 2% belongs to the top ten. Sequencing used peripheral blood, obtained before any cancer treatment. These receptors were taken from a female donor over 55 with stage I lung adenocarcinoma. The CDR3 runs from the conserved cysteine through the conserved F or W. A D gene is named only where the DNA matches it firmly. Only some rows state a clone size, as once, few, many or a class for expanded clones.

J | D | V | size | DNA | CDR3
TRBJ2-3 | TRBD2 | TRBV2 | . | TGTGCCAGCAGTGGAGATAGCGGGGCAGCAGATACGCAGTATTTT | CASSGDSGAADTQYF
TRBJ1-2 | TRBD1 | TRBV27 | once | TGTGCCAGCAGACCCAGGTGGACAGGAGAATTTAACTATGGCTACACCTTC | CASRPRWTGEFNYGYTF
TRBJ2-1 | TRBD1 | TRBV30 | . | TGTGCCTGGAGTGTACAACAGGGGGCTTTTAATGAGCAGTTCTTC | CAWSVQQGAFNEQFF
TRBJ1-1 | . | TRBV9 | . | TGTGCCAGCAGCGTAGCACCAACAGGAGCCACTGAAGCTTTCTTT | CASSVAPTGATEAFF
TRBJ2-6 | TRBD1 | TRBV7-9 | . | TGTGCCAGCAGCTTTCACAGGGGAACTGGGGCCAACGTCCTGACTTTC | CASSFHRGTGANVLTF
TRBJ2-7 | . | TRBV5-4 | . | TGTGCCAGCAGCTGGGACCCAGGGACCTACGAGCAGTACTTC | CASSWDPGTYEQYF
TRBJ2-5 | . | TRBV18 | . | TGTGCCAGCTGCCGGGACTTCCAAGAGACCCAGTACTTC | CASCRDFQETQYF
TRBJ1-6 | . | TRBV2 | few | TGTGCCAGCAATCGGGGCGGAGAAGGTTCACCCCTCCACTTT | CASNRGGEGSPLHF
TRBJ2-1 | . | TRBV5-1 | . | TGCGCCAGCAGCCCGGGGACTTTTGGGAATGAGCAGTTCTTC | CASSPGTFGNEQFF
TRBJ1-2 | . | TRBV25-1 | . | TGTGCCAGCAGTGAATGGAGTTCTAACTATGGCTACACCTTC | CASSEWSSNYGYTF
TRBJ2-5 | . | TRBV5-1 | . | TGCGCCAGCAGCTTGGGCTCAGCGGGCCAAGAGACCCAGTACTTC | CASSLGSAGQETQYF
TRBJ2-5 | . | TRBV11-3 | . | TGTGCCAGCAGCTCCTACCGGGACTTAAACCAAGAGACCCAGTACTTC | CASSSYRDLNQETQYF
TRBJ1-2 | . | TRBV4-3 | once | TGCGCCAGCAGCCAAGAAATCGGCAACTATGGCTACACCTTC | CASSQEIGNYGYTF
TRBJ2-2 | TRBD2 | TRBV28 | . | TGTGCCAGCAGCCCTAGCGGAACCGGGGAGCTGTTTTTT | CASSPSGTGELFF
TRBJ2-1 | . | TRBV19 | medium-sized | TGTGCCAGTAGTAGCGGGGAGAGCTCCTACAATGAGCAGTTCTTC | CASSSGESSYNEQFF
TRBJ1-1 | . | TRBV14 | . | TGTGCCAGCAGCCAAGATCGGGTGGTAGCTTTCTTT | CASSQDRVVAFF
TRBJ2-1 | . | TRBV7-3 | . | TGTGCCAGCAGCTTAGAAGGAGAGAAGCAGTTCTTC | CASSLEGEKQFF
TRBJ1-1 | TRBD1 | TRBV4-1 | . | TGCGCCAGCAGCGGTCAGGGGGAGTACACTGAAGCTTTCTTT | CASSGQGEYTEAFF
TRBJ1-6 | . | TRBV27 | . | TGTGCCAGCAGTAAGAGCTCCTATAATTCACCCCTCCACTTT | CASSKSSYNSPLHF
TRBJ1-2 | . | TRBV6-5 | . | TGTGCCAGCAGTCTCCTCGGTACTAAGGGAGGCTACACCTTC | CASSLLGTKGGYTF
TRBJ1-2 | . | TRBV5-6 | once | TGTGCCAGCAGCTCCAGGGGTGGCTACACCTTC | CASSSRGGYTF
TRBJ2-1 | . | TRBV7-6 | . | TGTGCCAGCAGCGCCACTGAGAGCTCCTACAATGAGCAGTTCTTC | CASSATESSYNEQFF
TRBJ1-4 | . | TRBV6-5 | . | TGTGCCAGCAGACAGGGAGGACATGAAAAACTGTTTTTT | CASRQGGHEKLFF
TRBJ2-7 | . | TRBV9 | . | TGTGCCAGCAGCGTATCGGGCACCCGGGAGCAGTACTTC | CASSVSGTREQYF
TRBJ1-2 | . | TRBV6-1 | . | TGTGCCAGCAGTGCGGGGACAATGAGCTATGGCTACACCTTC | CASSAGTMSYGYTF
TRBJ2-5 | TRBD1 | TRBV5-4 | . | TGTGCCAGCAGCTTGGATGCGACAGGGGATAAGACCCAGTACTTC | CASSLDATGDKTQYF
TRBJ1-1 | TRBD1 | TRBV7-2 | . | TGTGCCAGCAGCCCGCGGACAGGGGCTGAAGCTTTCTTT | CASSPRTGAEAFF
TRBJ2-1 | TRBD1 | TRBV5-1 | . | TGCGCCAGCAGCCTAGACAGGGGTGTTAAGTTCTTC | CASSLDRGVKFF
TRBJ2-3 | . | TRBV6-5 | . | TGTGCCAGCAGTCACTCCGGCGATACGCAGTATTTT | CASSHSGDTQYF
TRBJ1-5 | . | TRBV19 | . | TGTGCCAGTACTGGGAGAGGAGCACGTCAGCCCCAGCATTTT | CASTGRGARQPQHF
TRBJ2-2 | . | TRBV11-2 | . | TGTGCCAGCAGCTTAGTCCGCAGCCCGAACACCGGGGAGCTGTTTTTT | CASSLVRSPNTGELFF
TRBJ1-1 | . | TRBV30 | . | TGTGCCTGGAGCGATACTTGGAACACTGAAGCTTTCTTT | CAWSDTWNTEAFF
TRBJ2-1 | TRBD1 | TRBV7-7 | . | TGTGCTAGCAGCCCCGGGACAGGTCTGGCTTTAAATGGCAATGAGCAGTTCTTC | CASSPGTGLALNGNEQFF